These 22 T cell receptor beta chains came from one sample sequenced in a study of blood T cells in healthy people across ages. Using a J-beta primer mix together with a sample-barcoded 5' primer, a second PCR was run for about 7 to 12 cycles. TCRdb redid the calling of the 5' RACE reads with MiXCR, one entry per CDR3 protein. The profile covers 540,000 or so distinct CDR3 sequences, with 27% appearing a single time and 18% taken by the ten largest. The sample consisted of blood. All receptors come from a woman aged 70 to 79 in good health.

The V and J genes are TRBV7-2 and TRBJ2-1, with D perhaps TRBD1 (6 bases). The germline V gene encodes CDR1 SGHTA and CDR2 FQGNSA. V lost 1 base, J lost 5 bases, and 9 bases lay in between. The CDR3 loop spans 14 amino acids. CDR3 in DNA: TGTGCCAGCAGCTTAGTTACAGGGCACAATGAGCAGTTCTTC. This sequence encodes CASSLVTGHNEQFF.

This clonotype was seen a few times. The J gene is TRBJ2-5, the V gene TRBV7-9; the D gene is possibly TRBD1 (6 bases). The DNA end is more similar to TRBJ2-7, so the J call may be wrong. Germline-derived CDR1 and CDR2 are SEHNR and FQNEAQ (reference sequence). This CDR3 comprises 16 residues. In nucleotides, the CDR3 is TGTGCCAGCAGCCCAGGAACAGGGACCAGGAGCTACGAGCAGTACTTC. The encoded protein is CASSPGTGTRSYEQYF.

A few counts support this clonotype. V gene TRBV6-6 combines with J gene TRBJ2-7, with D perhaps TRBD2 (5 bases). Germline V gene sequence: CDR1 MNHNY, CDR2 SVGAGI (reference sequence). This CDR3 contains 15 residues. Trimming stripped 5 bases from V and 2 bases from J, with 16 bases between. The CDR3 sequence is CASSLPGNPPYEQYF. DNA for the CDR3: TGTGCCAGCAGTCTTCCGGGAAATCCCCCCTACGAGCAGTACTTC.

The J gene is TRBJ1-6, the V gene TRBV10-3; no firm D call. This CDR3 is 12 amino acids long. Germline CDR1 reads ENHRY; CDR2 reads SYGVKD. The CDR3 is CAVGFNNSPLHF. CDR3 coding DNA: TGTGCTGTCGGGTTCAATAATTCACCCCTCCACTTT.

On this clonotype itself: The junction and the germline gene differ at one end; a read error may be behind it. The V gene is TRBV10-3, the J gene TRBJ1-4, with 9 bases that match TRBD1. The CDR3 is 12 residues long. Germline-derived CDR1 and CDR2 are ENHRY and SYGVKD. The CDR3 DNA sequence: TGTGCCATCGGGACAGGGAGTGAAAAACTGGTTTTT. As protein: CAIGTGSEKLVF.

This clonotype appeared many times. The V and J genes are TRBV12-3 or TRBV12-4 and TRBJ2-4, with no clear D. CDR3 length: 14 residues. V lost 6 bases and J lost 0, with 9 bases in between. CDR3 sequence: CASSRMLAKNIQYF. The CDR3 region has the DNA TGTGCCAGCAGCCGGATGTTAGCCAAAAACATTCAGTACTTC.

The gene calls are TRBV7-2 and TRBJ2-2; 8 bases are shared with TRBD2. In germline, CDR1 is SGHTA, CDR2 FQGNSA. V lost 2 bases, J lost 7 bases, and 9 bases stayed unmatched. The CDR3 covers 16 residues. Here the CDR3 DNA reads TGTGCCAGCAGCTTATCACCGGGGGGGCGATTCGGGGAGCTGTTTTTT. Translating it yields CASSLSPGGRFGELFF.

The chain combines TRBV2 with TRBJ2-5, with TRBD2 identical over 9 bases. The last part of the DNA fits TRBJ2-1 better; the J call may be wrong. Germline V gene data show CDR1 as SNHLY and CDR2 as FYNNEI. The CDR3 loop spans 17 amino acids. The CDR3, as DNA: TGTGCCAGCAGTGAAGCGCTTGGGCGGGGGGGCAGGAATGAGCAGTTCTTC. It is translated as CASSEALGRGGRNEQFF.

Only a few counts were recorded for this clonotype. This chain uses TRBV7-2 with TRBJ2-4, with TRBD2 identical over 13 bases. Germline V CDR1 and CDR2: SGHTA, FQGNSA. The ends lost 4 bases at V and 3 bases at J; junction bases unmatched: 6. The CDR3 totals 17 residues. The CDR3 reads CASSSTSGGRGKNIQYF. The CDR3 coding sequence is TGTGCCAGCAGCTCGACTAGCGGGGGGCGGGGCAAAAACATTCAGTACTTC.

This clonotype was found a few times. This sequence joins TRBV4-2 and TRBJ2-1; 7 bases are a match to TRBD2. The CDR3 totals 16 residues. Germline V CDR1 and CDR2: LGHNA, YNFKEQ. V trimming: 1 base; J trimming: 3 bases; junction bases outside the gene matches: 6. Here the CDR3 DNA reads TGTGCCAGCAGCCAAGGGTCTAGCGGTCTCTACAATGAGCAGTTCTTC. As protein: CASSQGSSGLYNEQFF.

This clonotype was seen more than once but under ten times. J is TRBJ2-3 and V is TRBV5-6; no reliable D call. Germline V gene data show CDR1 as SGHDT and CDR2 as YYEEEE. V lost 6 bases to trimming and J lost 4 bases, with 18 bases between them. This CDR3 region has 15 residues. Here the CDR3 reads CASNLITMTADTQYF. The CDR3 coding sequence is TGTGCCAGCAACCTAATAACTATGACCGCAGATACGCAGTATTTT.

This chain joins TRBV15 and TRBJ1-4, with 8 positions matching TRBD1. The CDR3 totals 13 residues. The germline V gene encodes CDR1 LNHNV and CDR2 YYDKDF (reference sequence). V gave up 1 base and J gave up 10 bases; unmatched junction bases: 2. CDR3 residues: CATSRVTGGKLFF. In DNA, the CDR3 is TGTGCCACCAGCAGAGTCACAGGGGGAAAACTGTTTTTT. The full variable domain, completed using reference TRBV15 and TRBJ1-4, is DAMVIQNPRYQVTQFGKPVTLSCSQTLNHNVMYWYQQKSSQAPKLLFHYYDKDFNNEADTPDNFQSRRPNTSFCFLDIRSPGLGDTAMYLCATSRVTGGKLFFGSGTQLSVL.

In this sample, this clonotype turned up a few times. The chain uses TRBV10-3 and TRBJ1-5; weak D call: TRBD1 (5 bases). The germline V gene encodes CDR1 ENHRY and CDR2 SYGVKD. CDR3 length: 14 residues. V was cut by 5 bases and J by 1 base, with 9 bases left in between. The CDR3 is CAISLGRSNQPQHF. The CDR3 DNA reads TGTGCCATCAGTTTGGGACGGAGCAATCAGCCCCAGCATTTT.

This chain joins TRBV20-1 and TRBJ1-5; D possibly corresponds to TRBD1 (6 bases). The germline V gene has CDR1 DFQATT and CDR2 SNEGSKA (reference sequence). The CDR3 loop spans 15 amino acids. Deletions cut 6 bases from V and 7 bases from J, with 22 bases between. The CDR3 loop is CSAGGDSGAGQPQHF. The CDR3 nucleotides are TGCAGTGCCGGGGGTGACTCGGGGGCTGGGCAGCCCCAGCATTTT.

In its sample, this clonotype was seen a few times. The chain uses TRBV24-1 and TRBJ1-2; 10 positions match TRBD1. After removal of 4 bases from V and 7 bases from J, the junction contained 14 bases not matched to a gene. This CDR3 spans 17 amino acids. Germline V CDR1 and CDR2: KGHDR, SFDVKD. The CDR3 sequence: CATSDPTGQGNYRGYTF. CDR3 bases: TGTGCCACCAGTGACCCCACGGGACAGGGGAATTATCGTGGCTACACCTTC.

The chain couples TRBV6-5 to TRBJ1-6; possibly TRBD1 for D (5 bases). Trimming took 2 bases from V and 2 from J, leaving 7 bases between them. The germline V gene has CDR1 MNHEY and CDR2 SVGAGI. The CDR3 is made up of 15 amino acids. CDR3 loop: CASSYKGPYNSPLHF. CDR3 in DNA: TGTGCCAGCAGTTACAAGGGACCCTATAATTCACCCCTCCACTTT.

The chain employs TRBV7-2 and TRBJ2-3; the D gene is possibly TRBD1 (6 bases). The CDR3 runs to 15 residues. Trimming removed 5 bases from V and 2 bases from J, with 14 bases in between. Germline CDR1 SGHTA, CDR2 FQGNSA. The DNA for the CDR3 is TGTGCCAGCAGCCCGACAGGTCCTCCCACAGATACGCAGTATTTT. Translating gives CASSPTGPPTDTQYF.

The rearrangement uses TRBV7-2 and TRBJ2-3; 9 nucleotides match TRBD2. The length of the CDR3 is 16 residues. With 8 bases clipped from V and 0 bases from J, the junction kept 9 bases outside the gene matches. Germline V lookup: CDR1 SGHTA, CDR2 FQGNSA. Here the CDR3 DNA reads TGTGCCAGCCTTAGGGCGGGGGGGCCAAGCACAGATACGCAGTATTTT. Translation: CASLRAGGPSTDTQYF.

CDR3 in DNA: TGTGCCAGCAGAGGGCGGCAGGGGGGGTACTTC. Its protein is CASRGRQGGYF. The rearrangement links TRBV28 to TRBJ2-5; D possibly corresponds to TRBD1 (7 bases). The CDR3 consists of 11 residues. The germline V gene has CDR1 MDHEN and CDR2 SYDVKM. Trimming shortened V by 6 bases and J by 13 bases, and 15 bases separated the two germline ends.

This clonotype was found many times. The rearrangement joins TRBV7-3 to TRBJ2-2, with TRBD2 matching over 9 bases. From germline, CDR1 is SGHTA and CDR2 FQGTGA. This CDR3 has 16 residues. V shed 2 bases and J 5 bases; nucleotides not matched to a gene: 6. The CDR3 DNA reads TGTGCCAGCAGCTTAGCGGGGGGGCCGAGGACCGGGGAGCTGTTTTTT. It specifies CASSLAGGPRTGELFF. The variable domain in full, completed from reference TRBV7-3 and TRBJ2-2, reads GAGVSQTPSNKVTEKGKYVELRCDPISGHTALYWYRQSLGQGPEFLIYFQGTGAADDSGLPNDRFFAVRPEGSVSTLKIQRTERGDSAVYLCASSLAGGPRTGELFFGEGSRLTVL.

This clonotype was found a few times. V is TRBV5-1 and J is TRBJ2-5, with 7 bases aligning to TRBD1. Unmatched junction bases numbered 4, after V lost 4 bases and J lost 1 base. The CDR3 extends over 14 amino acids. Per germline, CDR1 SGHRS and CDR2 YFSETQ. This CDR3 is CASSMGDSQETQYF. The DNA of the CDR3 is TGCGCCAGCAGCATGGGGGACAGCCAAGAGACCCAGTACTTC.

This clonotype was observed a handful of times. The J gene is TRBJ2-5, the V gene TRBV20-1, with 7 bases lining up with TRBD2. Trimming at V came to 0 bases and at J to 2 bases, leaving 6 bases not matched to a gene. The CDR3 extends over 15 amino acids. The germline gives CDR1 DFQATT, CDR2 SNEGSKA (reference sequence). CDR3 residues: CSARESRGRQETQYF. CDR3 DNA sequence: TGCAGTGCTAGAGAGTCCCGCGGGAGACAAGAGACCCAGTACTTC.